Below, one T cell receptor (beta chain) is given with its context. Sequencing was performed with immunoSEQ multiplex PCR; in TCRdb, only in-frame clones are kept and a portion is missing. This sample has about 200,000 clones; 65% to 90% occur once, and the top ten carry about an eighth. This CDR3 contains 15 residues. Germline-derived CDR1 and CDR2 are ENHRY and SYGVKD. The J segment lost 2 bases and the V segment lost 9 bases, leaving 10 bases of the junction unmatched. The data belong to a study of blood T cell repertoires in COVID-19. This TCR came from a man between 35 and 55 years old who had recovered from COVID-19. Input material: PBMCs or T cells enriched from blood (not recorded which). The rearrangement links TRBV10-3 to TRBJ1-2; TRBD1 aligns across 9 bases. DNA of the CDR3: TGTGCCATATCCGACCCCGGGACAGGGAACTATGGCTACACCTTC. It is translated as CAISDPGTGNYGYTF.